There are a few counts of the clone carrying this TCR beta chain. As yet, its antigen is unknown. V was clipped by 4 bases and J by 0 bases, with 17 bases between them. The CDR3 extends over 16 amino acids. Germline loops: CDR1 SGHRS, CDR2 YFSETQ. This specimen belongs to a study of beta chain features in type 1 diabetes. Study-wide points: Whether TCRB rearrangement is influenced by HLA type was left unresolved in this analysis. High TCR expression in some cells could lead to their over-representation in cDNA sequencing. The study found moderately but significantly shorter TCRB CDR3s in all four CD4+ subsets of Type 1 diabetes patients.

Every isolated RNA sample was fully reverse transcribed, so sequencing captured expressed TCRB transcripts. Naive, central memory and regulatory T cell samples came to a mean of approximately 3.57 million reads. Assay used: immunoSEQ multiplex PCR; TCRdb lists only in-frame clones, some missing. This table holds about 140,000 clones, approximately 10% found once. The rearrangement links TRBV5-1 to TRBJ2-7, with D maybe TRBD1 (5 bases). Material for sequencing was central memory CD4+ T cells from blood. The sequence was obtained from a woman in her 40s in good health. This chain's CDR3 is CASSLDQSGISYEQYF. The CDR3, as DNA: TGCGCCAGCAGCCTGGATCAGTCAGGGATCTCCTACGAGCAGTACTTC.